Listed below are T cell receptor beta chains from one sample, sequenced in a study of shared clonotypes between healthy human individuals. Repertoires were generated with immunoSEQ multiplex PCR, while TCRdb's copy carries only in-frame clones and drops some. The sample contains about 2 million clones, about 95% of which appear only once. The specimen sequenced was naive CD8+ T cells sorted from blood. The receptor source for this set is a man between 18 and 35 years old in good health. CDR3s include the opening cysteine and the closing phenylalanine or tryptophan. Each record gives: V gene, CDR3 protein.

TRBV7-8 | CASSSLAGGYEQYF
TRBV27 | CASSRVPAPGELFF
TRBV4-2 | CASSQWQGEHYGYTF
TRBV4-3 | CASSQEISGRAGETQYF
TRBV6-1 | CASSEAPITSGGETQYF
TRBV19 | CASSMVGLSNQPQHF
TRBV15 | CATSRDQGLAGDTQYF
TRBV27 | CASSLSVAFEQYF
TRBV11-3 | CASSLALGYEQYF
TRBV6-1 | CASSEVPAGEGEQYF
TRBV5-1 | CASSLRDRGYEQYF
TRBV4-1 | CASSVKGTGNYEQYF
TRBV14 | CASSQLDTGELFF
TRBV6-1 | CASSDRDVRSGNTIYF
TRBV5-1 | CASSPGQGVTDTQYF
TRBV7-9 | CASSPTSSYEQYF
TRBV5-6 | CASSRVERDYEQYF
TRBV9 | CASSPTGIQETQYF
TRBV5-1 | CASTAPGNTDTQYF
TRBV5-1 | CASSLDQGQPQHF
TRBV4-3 | CASSQGIWGQYNEQFF
TRBV5-1 | CASSNELTQYF
TRBV5-1 | CASSFDSTEAFF
TRBV5-1 | CASSLAKDRASTEAFF
TRBV6-5 | CASSLGPRAYGYTF
TRBV4-1 | CASSQEPGDNEQFF
TRBV10-3 | CAISESHSHPGNTIYF
TRBV16 | CASSRTEDTQYF
TRBV7-9 | CASSDSGNTGELFF
TRBV4-1 | CASSQVGEGPLTDTQYF
TRBV27 | CASRDRQYGYTF
TRBV11-2 | CASSLGAGANVLTF
TRBV11-2 | CASSLRAGVSNEQFF
TRBV10-1 | CASSASSGSSSYEQYF
TRBV9 | CASSKWTRDSPLHF
TRBV6-5 | CARTRSSDSNQPQHF
TRBV19 | CASSSHWETGIDEQFF
TRBV7-8 | CASSLARQSVYGYTF